This T cell receptor (beta chain) was documented in a study of control samples from healthy donors and cancer patients. Trimming stripped 1 base from V and 10 bases from J, with 11 bases between. Germline V gives CDR1 GTSNPN, CDR2 SVGIG (reference sequence). This CDR3 is 13 amino acids long. The data were produced by immunoSEQ multiplex PCR, yet TCRdb's version contains in-frame clones alone and is incomplete. The sample has about 98,000 clones, roughly four fifths seen once. Sequencing used blood. The chain links TRBV30 to TRBJ1-6, with D unresolved. The source of this sequence is a man in his sixties in good health. This CDR3 is CAWSETSGSPLHF. The CDR3 DNA follows: TGTGCCTGGAGTGAAACTTCGGGGTCACCCCTCCACTTT.